Each of the 17 T cell receptor beta chains below was sequenced from the same sample in a study of preoperative IRX-2 immunotherapy in early breast cancer. The treatment was: preoperative locoregional IRX-2 cytokine immunotherapy. Measured with immunoSEQ multiplex PCR; TCRdb has only the in-frame clones, and not every one. This table has around 57,000 clones, less than 95% appearing once. This specimen was acquired from a patient treated with IRX-2 immunotherapy. The receptor set was obtained from a human donor with breast cancer.

This chain joins TRBV7-9 and TRBJ1-3, with unresolved D. Trimming pared 1 base from V and 0 bases from J, leaving 4 bases between. The CDR3 totals 14 residues. Germline CDR1 SEHNR, CDR2 FQNEAQ (reference sequence). This CDR3 is CASSLGDSGNTIYF. The CDR3 nucleotides read TGTGCCAGCAGCTTAGGGGACTCTGGAAACACCATATATTTT.

The chain links TRBV5-4 to TRBJ1-3; D ambiguous. Germline V gene lookup returns CDR1 SGHNT and CDR2 YYREEE (reference sequence). This CDR3 has 15 amino acids. V was shortened by 2 bases and J by 0 bases, with 9 bases between the two germline ends. The chain's CDR3 is CASSLDGSSGNTIYF. DNA of the CDR3: TGTGCCAGCAGCTTAGATGGGAGCTCTGGAAACACCATATATTTT.

The chain carries TRBV5-1 and TRBJ1-4; TRBD1 aligns across 9 bases. The V gene's germline CDR1 is SGHRS and CDR2 YFSETQ. This CDR3 comprises 14 residues. Trimming cost V 3 bases and J 8 bases; bases outside gene matches: 5. The CDR3 DNA sequence: TGCGCCAGCAGCTCCGGGACAGGGTCGGAAAAACTGTTTTTT. Translation gives CASSSGTGSEKLFF.

The J gene is TRBJ2-5, the V gene TRBV6-5, with 7 bases matching TRBD2. The CDR3 runs 14 residues. Trimming took 6 bases from V and 1 from J; bases not matched to a gene: 5. In germline, CDR1 is MNHEY, CDR2 SVGAGI. CDR3 coding DNA: TGTGCCAGCAGGCCGGGGAGGGTCCAAGAGACCCAGTACTTC. The encoded protein is CASRPGRVQETQYF.

V is TRBV20-1 and J is TRBJ1-1; D not certain. The CDR3 has 11 residues. CDR1 is DFQATT, CDR2 SNEGSKA, per germline (reference sequence). Trimming shortened V by 0 bases and J by 8 bases, and 7 bases separated the two germline ends. The CDR3 loop is CSAREWGEAFF. DNA for the CDR3: TGCAGTGCTAGAGAGTGGGGAGAAGCTTTCTTT.

The count of this clone is one. The chain recombines TRBV5-4 with TRBJ2-1; the D gene could be TRBD1 or TRBD2 (5 bases each). Trimming cost V 0 bases and J 6 bases, with 13 bases left between them. The CDR3 loop spans 15 amino acids. Germline CDR1 SGHNT, CDR2 YYREEE (reference sequence). CDR3 nucleotides: TGTGCCAGCAGCTTGGTGTGGGCTGGGGGCAATGAGCAGTTCTTC. This encodes CASSLVWAGGNEQFF. Variable domain in full (rest from reference TRBV5-4 and TRBJ2-1): ETGVTQSPTHLIKTRGQQVTLRCSSQSGHNTVSWYQQALGQGPQFIFQYYREEENGRGNFPPRFSGLQFPNYSSELNVNALELDDSALYLCASSLVWAGGNEQFFGPGTRLTVL.

V usage is TRBV5-1 and J usage is TRBJ2-5; D not certain. The CDR3 has 15 residues. V lost 5 bases and J lost 5, with 19 bases in between. Looked up from germline, CDR1 is SGHRS and CDR2 is YFSETQ. The CDR3 DNA is TGCGCCAGCAGTTCGATCGCGCTGGGAATGGAGACCCAGTACTTC. Translation: CASSSIALGMETQYF.

This chain connects TRBV5-1 to TRBJ1-1, with 7 bases fitting TRBD1. CDR3 length equals 14 residues. V trimming: 4 bases; J trimming: 2 bases; junction bases outside the gene matches: 5. CDR1 is SGHRS, CDR2 YFSETQ, per germline. The CDR3 DNA sequence: TGCGCCAGCAGCGTGGGACAGCAAAACACTGAAGCTTTCTTT. This gives the protein CASSVGQQNTEAFF.

The chain is built from TRBV6-5 and TRBJ1-1; D not certain. V was clipped by 5 bases and J by 4 bases, with 14 bases between them. This CDR3 has 14 amino acids. The V gene's germline CDR1 is MNHEY and CDR2 SVGAGI. This chain's CDR3 is CASSPDSGFTEAFF. DNA for the CDR3: TGTGCCAGCAGTCCGGATTCCGGTTTCACTGAAGCTTTCTTT.

The J gene is TRBJ1-4, the V gene TRBV19; D is possibly TRBD1 (5 bases). Trimming shortened V by 5 bases and J by 2 bases, and 9 bases separated the two germline ends. Germline V gives CDR1 LNHDA, CDR2 SQIVND (reference sequence). CDR3 length: 14 residues. The CDR3 is CASSSGWTNEKLFF. The CDR3 nucleotides are TGTGCCAGTAGTTCAGGGTGGACTAATGAAAAACTGTTTTTT.

This chain joins TRBV5-1 and TRBJ2-5; 7 nucleotides align to TRBD1. The V gene's germline CDR1 is SGHRS and CDR2 YFSETQ. CDR3 length: 15 residues. Trimming took 4 bases from V and 2 from J; bases not matched to a gene: 8. In nucleotides, the CDR3 is TGCGCCAGCAGCCGACAGGGTCAACTACAAGAGACCCAGTACTTC. This sequence encodes CASSRQGQLQETQYF.

This rearrangement joins TRBV28 to TRBJ2-3; a possible D gene is TRBD2 (7 bases). Trimming removed 4 bases from V and 9 bases from J, with 29 bases in between. CDR1 is MDHEN, CDR2 SYDVKM, per germline. This CDR3 contains 18 residues. In nucleotides, the CDR3 is TGTGCCAGCAGTTCGATTCCTGGCCGGGGGGAAGAGGGGGGCACGCAGTATTTT. It encodes CASSSIPGRGEEGGTQYF.

The DNA for the CDR3 is TGTGCCAGCAGCTCGAAAATGGGACTTGACAGAGGTGTGGTGCAGTACTTC. This sequence encodes CASSSKMGLDRGVVQYF. V usage is TRBV13 and J usage is TRBJ2-7; TRBD2 is a possible D gene (6 bases). CDR3 length equals 17 residues. CDR1 and CDR2 (germline): PRHDT, FYEKMQ (reference sequence). With 4 bases removed from V and 9 bases from J, the gap between germline ends came to 28 bases.

The chain carries TRBV19 and TRBJ2-7; D may correspond to TRBD1 or TRBD2 (5 bases each). In germline, CDR1 is LNHDA, CDR2 SQIVND (reference sequence). The V and J ends lost 3 bases and 4 bases respectively, with 16 bases between them. The CDR3 runs to 15 residues. CDR3 sequence: CASSIDSLGEYEQYF. The CDR3 DNA sequence: TGTGCCAGTAGTATCGACAGCCTGGGGGAGTACGAGCAGTACTTC.

The genes are TRBV18 and TRBJ1-1, with D unresolved. V was trimmed by 5 bases and J by 13 bases, leaving 17 bases between them. CDR1 and CDR2 from the germline V gene are KGHSH and LQKENI. The CDR3 is 12 amino acids. CDR3 residues: CASSTELRRDFF. The CDR3 region has the DNA TGTGCCAGCTCAACGGAACTTAGACGAGATTTCTTT. Filled out from reference TRBV18 and TRBJ1-1, the complete variable domain reads NAGVMQNPRHLVRRRGQEARLRCSPMKGHSHVYWYRQLPEEGLKFMVYLQKENIIDESGMPKERFSAEFPKEGPSILRIQQVVRGDSAAYFCASSTELRRDFFGQGTRLTVV.

The chain carries TRBV21-1 and TRBJ2-1. TRBV21-1 is a known pseudogene. The CDR3 contains 14 residues. CDR3 sequence: CASVGMNSYNEQFF. The CDR3 nucleotides are TGTGCCAGCGTGGGGATGAACTCCTACAATGAGCAGTTCTTC.

CDR3 region: CASLVWGAGGYEQYF. In nucleotides, the CDR3 is TGTGCCAGCTTAGTGTGGGGCGCTGGTGGCTACGAGCAGTACTTC. The chain couples TRBV27 to TRBJ2-5, with a weak D call TRBD1 (5 bases). The J call may be wrong; the DNA end is better matched by TRBJ2-7. The CDR3 sequence is 15 residues long. Germline V gene lookup returns CDR1 MNHEY and CDR2 SMNVEV (reference sequence).